Listed below are T cell receptor beta chains from one sample, sequenced in a study of T cells in localized non-small cell lung cancer. Only in-frame clones appear in the TCRdb table, and some are missing; sequencing was by immunoSEQ multiplex PCR. The sample consists of 25,000 to 35,000 clones, about 90% of them appearing once. Sequenced here: peripheral blood, sampled before any cancer treatment. The receptors derive from a woman aged 40-69 years with stage I lung adenocarcinoma. CDR3s include the opening cysteine and the closing phenylalanine or tryptophan. A D gene is named only where the DNA matches it firmly. Only part of the rows carry a size: once, few, many, or a class if the clone is expanded.

v_gene,abundance,d_gene,j_gene,CDR3aa,CDR3nt
TRBV6-1,.,TRBD1,TRBJ2-7,CATKRQGPYEQYF,TGTGCCACCAAACGACAGGGACCCTACGAGCAGTACTTC
TRBV7-9,.,TRBD2,TRBJ2-1,CASSLAPGGLHEQFF,TGTGCCAGCAGCTTAGCCCCGGGGGGGTTACATGAGCAGTTCTTC
TRBV19,.,TRBD1,TRBJ1-1,CASSIRPTGGTEAFF,TGTGCCAGTAGTATCAGGCCGACAGGGGGCACTGAAGCTTTCTTT
TRBV9,.,TRBD1,TRBJ1-6,CASTPGQASPLHF,TGTGCCAGCACACCGGGACAGGCTTCACCCCTCCACTTT
TRBV5-1,once,.,TRBJ2-1,CASSLGGASYNEQFF,TGCGCCAGCAGCTTGGGCGGGGCTTCCTACAATGAGCAGTTCTTC
TRBV7-2,.,.,TRBJ2-6,CASSQSSGANVLTF,TGTGCCAGCAGCCAGAGCTCTGGGGCCAACGTCCTGACTTTC
TRBV9,.,.,TRBJ1-3,CASSVGLAGSGNTIYF,TGTGCCAGCAGCGTGGGACTTGCTGGCTCTGGAAACACCATATATTTT
TRBV7-9,few,.,TRBJ1-2,CASSLQYGYTF,TGTGCCAGCAGCTTACAATATGGCTACACCTTC
TRBV18,.,.,TRBJ2-5,CASSLRSETQYF,TGTGCCAGCTCACTCCGTTCCGAGACCCAGTACTTC
TRBV7-2,.,.,TRBJ1-1,CASSFAPNKNTEAFF,TGTGCCAGCAGCTTTGCCCCCAATAAGAACACTGAAGCTTTCTTT
TRBV9,.,.,TRBJ2-2,CASTPLGGVYTGELFF,TGTGCCAGCACCCCACTCGGCGGGGTCTACACCGGGGAGCTGTTTTTT
TRBV18,.,TRBD1,TRBJ1-4,CASSPPGQYNEKLFF,TGTGCCAGCTCACCCCCGGGACAGTATAATGAAAAACTGTTTTTT
TRBV11-3,.,.,TRBJ2-1,CASSLDRNNEQFF,TGTGCCAGCAGCTTGGATCGGAACAATGAGCAGTTCTTC
TRBV2,.,.,TRBJ2-7,CATRREADEQYF,TGTGCGACCCGGAGGGAGGCCGACGAGCAGTACTTC
TRBV6-6,few,.,TRBJ1-5,CASSVTHSNQPQHF,TGTGCCAGCAGTGTGACCCATAGCAATCAGCCCCAGCATTTT
TRBV28,.,.,TRBJ1-5,CASSLLSRWDQPQHF,TGTGCCAGCAGTTTATTATCTCGATGGGACCAGCCCCAGCATTTT
TRBV19,.,TRBD1,TRBJ2-7,CASREQGASYEQYF,TGTGCCAGTAGGGAGCAGGGGGCCTCCTACGAGCAGTACTTC
TRBV6-1,.,.,TRBJ2-5,CASSAGAPYQETQYF,TGTGCCAGCAGTGCAGGGGCTCCCTATCAAGAGACCCAGTACTTC
TRBV5-1,.,.,TRBJ2-7,CASSLTGTSGEQYF,TGCGCCAGCAGCTTGACAGGGACCTCCGGAGAGCAGTACTTC
TRBV11-3,once,.,TRBJ2-2,CASTPSPRGGELFF,TGTGCCAGCACCCCCAGCCCCCGCGGCGGGGAGCTGTTTTTT
TRBV19,.,TRBD1,TRBJ1-5,CASSIVRGPNQPQHF,TGTGCCAGTAGTATAGTAAGGGGGCCCAATCAGCCCCAGCATTTT
TRBV6-5,.,.,TRBJ1-1,CASSRSGTNTEAFF,TGTGCCAGCAGTCGATCAGGGACGAACACTGAAGCTTTCTTT
TRBV5-8,.,TRBD1,TRBJ1-2,CASSFEGAYGYTF,TGTGCCAGCAGCTTTGAGGGGGCCTATGGCTACACCTTC
TRBV29-1,few,TRBD1,TRBJ2-5,CSANRGRLETQYF,TGCAGCGCCAACAGGGGGCGATTAGAGACCCAGTACTTC
TRBV2,.,TRBD1,TRBJ2-3,CASSGTGRATDTQYF,TGTGCCAGCAGCGGGACAGGACGAGCCACAGATACGCAGTATTTT
TRBV9,.,.,TRBJ2-5,CASSVESFAIQETQYF,TGTGCCAGCAGCGTAGAAAGTTTCGCCATCCAAGAGACCCAGTACTTC
TRBV19,.,.,TRBJ1-5,CASSGSTGSNQPQHF,TGTGCCAGTAGCGGTAGTACAGGGAGCAATCAGCCCCAGCATTTT
TRBV19,.,.,TRBJ1-1,CASSQQGGNTEAFF,TGTGCCAGTAGTCAACAGGGTGGGAACACTGAAGCTTTCTTT
TRBV19,.,.,TRBJ1-2,CASSTAGRALQDYGYTF,TGTGCCAGTAGTACCGCCGGAAGGGCGCTCCAGGACTATGGCTACACCTTC
TRBV29-1,.,TRBD1,TRBJ2-7,CSVPGQGWNEQYF,TGCAGCGTCCCGGGACAGGGCTGGAACGAGCAGTACTTC
TRBV19,.,.,TRBJ1-4,CASTEGGAEKLFF,TGTGCCAGTACGGAGGGAGGGGCTGAAAAACTGTTTTTT
TRBV28,.,TRBD1,TRBJ2-7,CASSQNSGTGTNSYEQYF,TGTGCCAGCAGCCAAAACTCCGGGACAGGGACGAACTCCTACGAGCAGTACTTC
TRBV7-2,.,TRBD1,TRBJ2-5,CASSPDRGPQETQYF,TGTGCCAGCAGCCCCGACAGGGGGCCCCAAGAGACCCAGTACTTC
TRBV6-5,.,.,TRBJ2-7,CASSSRHPYEQYF,TGTGCCAGCAGTTCCCGACACCCCTACGAGCAATACTTC
TRBV2,.,.,TRBJ1-2,CASFGRYGYTF,TGTGCCAGCTTTGGGAGGTATGGCTACACCTTC
TRBV18,once,.,TRBJ1-5,CASSPGSNQPQHF,TGTGCCAGCTCACCGGGGAGCAATCAGCCCCAGCATTTT
TRBV4-3,.,.,TRBJ1-2,CASSPGGGPYVHGYTF,TGCGCCAGCAGCCCCGGGGGGGGGCCCTATGTTCATGGCTACACCTTC
TRBV5-3,.,.,TRBJ2-2,CARHEEISSDSPGELFF,TGTGCCAGGCATGAAGAAATCTCGTCCGACAGTCCCGGGGAGCTGTTTTTT
TRBV2,.,.,TRBJ1-1,CASSEYSVMNTEAFF,TGTGCCAGCAGTGAATATAGCGTTATGAACACTGAAGCTTTCTTT
TRBV4-3,.,TRBD1,TRBJ2-2,CASSQDRFNGELFF,TGCGCCAGCAGCCAGGACAGGTTCAACGGGGAGCTGTTTTTT
TRBV12-5,.,.,TRBJ2-4,CASGRGTGRGDQYF,TGTGCTAGTGGCCGAGGAACGGGACGAGGCGATCAGTACTTC
TRBV28,.,TRBD1,TRBJ1-4,CASTAGGAGEKLFF,TGTGCCAGCACCGCAGGGGGCGCCGGTGAAAAACTGTTTTTT